This T cell receptor (beta chain) is from a study of T cells in women clearing cervical HPV infection. Measured with immunoSEQ multiplex PCR; TCRdb has only the in-frame clones, and not every one. This table holds about 28,000 clones. V was clipped by 5 bases and J by 5 bases, with 12 bases between them. Germline V lookup: CDR1 SNHLY, CDR2 FYNNEI. The CDR3 spans 13 residues. In regard to this clone: Read sequence stops 3 residues before the CDR3 end, and the germline J gene provides the missing end.

The chain has TRBV2 and TRBJ1-1, with D maybe TRBD1 (5 bases). The sequence came from a woman between 18 and 70 years old with a cervical HPV16 infection that either progressed to CIN3+ or cleared (not recorded which). The sample comprised blood buffy coat. The CDR3 protein is CASSSRVQTEAFF. The CDR3 DNA, read in part, is TGTGCCAGCAGTTCCAGGGTTCAGACTGAA.